The T cell receptor (beta chain) under discussion was sequenced for a study of blood T cell repertoires in COVID-19. Study as a whole: T cells, B-cell-depleted T cells, or PBMCs supplied cDNA or gDNA.

The germline V gene encodes CDR1 SGHRS and CDR2 YFSETQ. The CDR3 is 14 residues long. Trimming cost V 5 bases and J 3 bases; bases outside gene matches: 8. As processed by the authors: The assay estimated nucleated cells by amplifying reference gene primers. The method was immunoSEQ multiplex PCR; TCRdb's version includes in-frame clones alone and lacks a portion of them. V and J calls and clone size come straight from that table; D and trimming were deduced from the DNA. The sample yields 100,000 to 120,000 clones, around nine tenths seen once. The sequence was collected from a woman aged 45-65 years with acute or convalescent COVID-19. The chain combines TRBV5-1 with TRBJ2-7, with 7 nucleotides matching TRBD2. The sequenced material came from peripheral blood. This CDR3 reads CASRQRGRGYEQYF. The CDR3 DNA reads as TGCGCCAGCAGGCAGCGGGGCCGGGGCTACGAGCAGTACTTC.